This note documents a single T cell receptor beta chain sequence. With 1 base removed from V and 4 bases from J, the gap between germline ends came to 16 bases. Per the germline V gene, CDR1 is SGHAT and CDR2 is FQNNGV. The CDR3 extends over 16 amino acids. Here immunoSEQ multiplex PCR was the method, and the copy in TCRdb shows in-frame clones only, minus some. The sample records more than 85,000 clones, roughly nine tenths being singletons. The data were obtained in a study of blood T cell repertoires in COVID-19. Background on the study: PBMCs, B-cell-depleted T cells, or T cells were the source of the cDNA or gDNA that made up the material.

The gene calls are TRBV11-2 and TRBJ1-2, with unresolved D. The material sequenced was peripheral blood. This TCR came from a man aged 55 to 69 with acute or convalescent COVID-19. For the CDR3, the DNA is TGTGCCAGCAGCTTAGGACCGACACCGGGAGGCTATGGCTACACCTTC. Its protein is CASSLGPTPGGYGYTF.